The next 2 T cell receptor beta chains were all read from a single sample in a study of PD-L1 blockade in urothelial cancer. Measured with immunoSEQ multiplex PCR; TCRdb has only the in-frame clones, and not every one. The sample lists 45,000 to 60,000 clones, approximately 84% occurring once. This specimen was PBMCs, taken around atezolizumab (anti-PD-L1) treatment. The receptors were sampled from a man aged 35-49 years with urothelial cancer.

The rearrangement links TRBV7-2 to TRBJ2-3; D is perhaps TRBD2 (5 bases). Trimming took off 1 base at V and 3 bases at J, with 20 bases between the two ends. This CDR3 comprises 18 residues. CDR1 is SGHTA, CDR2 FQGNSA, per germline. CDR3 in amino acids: CASSLENLAAPGTDTQYF. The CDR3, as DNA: TGTGCCAGCAGCTTAGAGAATCTAGCCGCACCTGGGACAGATACGCAGTATTTT.

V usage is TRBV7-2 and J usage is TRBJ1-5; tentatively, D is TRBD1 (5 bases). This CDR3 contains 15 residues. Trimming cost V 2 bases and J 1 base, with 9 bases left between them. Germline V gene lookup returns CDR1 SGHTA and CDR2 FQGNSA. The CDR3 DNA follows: TGTGCCAGCAGCTTAAAGGGGCAGAGCAATCAGCCCCAGCATTTT. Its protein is CASSLKGQSNQPQHF.